The 16 T cell receptor beta chains reported below all come from one sample, sequenced in a study of blood T cell repertoires in COVID-19. Profiled with immunoSEQ multiplex PCR; TCRdb holds only in-frame clones, not every one. The table lists 250,000 or so clones, 83% of them singletons, with approximately 4% in the top ten. Specimen: PBMCs or T cells enriched from blood (not recorded which). These receptor sequences come from a woman aged 40 to 50 who had been exposed to COVID-19.

J is TRBJ1-1 and V is TRBV5-1; D is uncertain. Looked up from germline, CDR1 is SGHRS and CDR2 is YFSETQ. The CDR3 is made up of 12 amino acids. V was clipped by 5 bases and J by 6 bases, with 11 bases between them. The CDR3 DNA reads TGCGCCAGCAGTTCCGGGGTTGCTGAAGCTTTCTTT. Amino acids: CASSSGVAEAFF.

This chain links TRBV6-5 with TRBJ1-2, with D tentatively TRBD1 (6 bases). This CDR3 has 12 amino acids. The germline CDR1 and CDR2 sequences are MNHEY and SVGAGI. Trimming removed 6 bases from V and 7 bases from J, with 12 bases in between. CDR3 protein: CASSQGGGGYTF. CDR3 DNA: TGTGCCAGCAGCCAAGGGGGGGGTGGCTACACCTTC.

The V gene is TRBV19, the J gene TRBJ1-1, with a weak D call TRBD1 (6 bases). The V gene's germline CDR1 is LNHDA and CDR2 SQIVND (reference sequence). Trimming left V 9 bases short and J 0 bases short, with 17 bases between. This CDR3 comprises 15 residues. CDR3 DNA: TGTGCCAGCGGGACCGGACAGATGCTGAACACTGAAGCTTTCTTT. This sequence encodes CASGTGQMLNTEAFF.

This clone showed up just once. The gene calls are TRBV7-2 and TRBJ1-2, with TRBD1 matching 10 bases. The V and J ends lost 5 bases and 8 bases, in that order; junction bases with no gene match: 14. The CDR3 loop spans 16 amino acids. The germline V gene encodes CDR1 SGHTA and CDR2 FQGNSA. CDR3 nucleotides: TGTGCCAGCAGCAGCCGACAGGGGGCGAATTTACGCGGCTACACCTTC. Amino acid sequence: CASSSRQGANLRGYTF.

This sequence joins TRBV5-1 and TRBJ2-1; possible D gene TRBD2, 5 bases. The CDR3 covers 12 residues. Germline V gene lookup returns CDR1 SGHRS and CDR2 YFSETQ. Trimming took off 7 bases at V and 8 bases at J, with 13 bases between the two ends. The CDR3 region is CASRMREYEQFF. The CDR3 region has the DNA TGCGCCAGCCGAATGAGGGAGTATGAGCAGTTCTTC.

The chain employs TRBV4-2 and TRBJ1-4, with 9 nucleotides matching TRBD1. This CDR3 has 20 residues. Germline lookup yields CDR1 LGHNA and CDR2 YNFKEQ. Trimming removed 2 bases from V and 0 bases from J; junction bases left unmatched: 13. CDR3 bases: TGTGCCAGCAGCCAACGATTTTCCGGGACAGGGAGAGCAACTAATGAAAAACTGTTTTTT. It encodes CASSQRFSGTGRATNEKLFF.

The chain carries TRBV29-1 and TRBJ1-2; TRBD1 aligns across 9 bases. The CDR3 length is 14 residues. The V gene's germline CDR1 is SQVTM and CDR2 ANQGSEA. Trimming cost V 4 bases and J 8 bases; bases outside gene matches: 11. The CDR3 sequence is CSVGRQGEFWGYTF. The CDR3 DNA sequence: TGCAGCGTTGGGCGACAGGGGGAATTTTGGGGCTACACCTTC.

The chain couples TRBV11-3 to TRBJ2-1, with 9 positions matching TRBD1. J lost 2 bases, V lost 5 bases, and 10 bases had no gene match. The length of the CDR3 is 17 residues. The germline V gene encodes CDR1 SGHNT and CDR2 YENEEA. Here the CDR3 reads CASSDPGQGSPYNEQFF. The CDR3 bases are TGTGCCAGCAGCGACCCGGGACAGGGATCCCCCTACAATGAGCAGTTCTTC.

This clone was observed a handful of times. J is TRBJ1-2 and V is TRBV29-1; unclear D gene. CDR3 length: 13 amino acids. V was shortened by 0 bases and J by 8 bases, with 13 bases between the two germline ends. The germline CDR1 and CDR2 sequences are SQVTM and ANQGSEA. The CDR3 nucleotides are TGCAGCGTTGAAGATCCGTCCGAAGAGGGCTACACCTTC. It translates to CSVEDPSEEGYTF.

The gene calls are TRBV30 and TRBJ2-7; 7 positions agree with TRBD1. This CDR3 has 12 amino acids. The trim removed 1 base at V and 5 bases at J, leaving 2 bases unmatched. Looked up from germline, CDR1 is GTSNPN and CDR2 is SVGIG (reference sequence). CDR3 nucleotides: TGTGCCTGGAGTGCCGGACAGGACGAGCAGTACTTC. Its protein is CAWSAGQDEQYF.

CDR3 loop: CASRGTETYEQYF. The CDR3 bases are TGTGCCAGCAGGGGGACTGAGACCTACGAGCAGTACTTC. The chain combines TRBV11-2 with TRBJ2-7, with D maybe TRBD2 (6 bases). CDR3 length: 13 amino acids. Germline V lookup: CDR1 SGHAT, CDR2 FQNNGV. Trimming took 6 bases from V and 2 from J, leaving 11 bases between them.

This clone was detected ten times or more. V is TRBV4-2 and J is TRBJ2-2; TRBD1 agrees at 8 bases. Germline loops: CDR1 LGHNA, CDR2 YNFKEQ. Germline trimming cut 4 bases from V and 4 bases from J; bases unmatched to any gene: 8. The CDR3 sequence is 16 residues long. Here the CDR3 DNA reads TGTGCCAGCAGCCCTTGGGAGACAGGGGTCACCGGGGAGCTGTTTTTT. Protein sequence: CASSPWETGVTGELFF.

This clone has only one observation. The chain employs TRBV18 and TRBJ1-5, with a possible D match to TRBD1 (6 bases). The CDR3 covers 15 residues. Germline CDR1 KGHSH, CDR2 LQKENI. Trimming removed 3 bases from V and 6 bases from J, with 15 bases in between. CDR3 region: CASSPGAGSGQPQHF. Written as DNA, the CDR3 is TGTGCCAGCTCACCGGGGGCAGGGTCCGGTCAGCCCCAGCATTTT.

J is TRBJ1-3 and V is TRBV4-3; TRBD1 matches at 8 bases. CDR1 is LGHNA, CDR2 YSLEER, per germline. The CDR3 totals 16 residues. The V segment lost 4 bases and the J segment 3 bases; nucleotides outside the gene matches: 8. Here the CDR3 reads CASSPQGAGLGNTIYF. The CDR3 DNA sequence: TGCGCCAGCAGCCCCCAGGGGGCAGGGCTTGGAAACACCATATATTTT.

The chain joins TRBV28 to TRBJ2-5, with 7 positions matching TRBD2. Germline V CDR1 and CDR2: MDHEN, SYDVKM. V lost 8 bases and J lost 2; bases outside the gene matches: 8. The CDR3 has 14 residues. CDR3 sequence (DNA): TGTGCCAGCGGCAATGGGGGGGGGCAAGAGACCCAGTACTTC. It encodes CASGNGGGQETQYF.

This chain links TRBV28 with TRBJ2-4, with D uncertain. Per the germline V gene, CDR1 is MDHEN and CDR2 is SYDVKM. V was shortened by 6 bases and J by 9 bases, with 12 bases between the two germline ends. CDR3 length equals 12 residues. The CDR3 DNA reads as TGTGCCAGCAGCCCTCTTACCGGCATTCAGTACTTC. Amino acids: CASSPLTGIQYF.